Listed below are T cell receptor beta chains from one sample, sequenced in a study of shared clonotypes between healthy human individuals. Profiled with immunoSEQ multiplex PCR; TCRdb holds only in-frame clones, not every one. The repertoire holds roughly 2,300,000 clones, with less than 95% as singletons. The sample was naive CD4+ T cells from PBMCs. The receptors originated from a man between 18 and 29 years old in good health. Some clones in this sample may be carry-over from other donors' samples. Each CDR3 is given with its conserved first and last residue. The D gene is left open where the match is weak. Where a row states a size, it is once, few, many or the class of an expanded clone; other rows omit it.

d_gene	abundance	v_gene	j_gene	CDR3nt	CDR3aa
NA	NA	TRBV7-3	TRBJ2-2	TGTGCCAGCAGCAGAGGGGCAGCGAACACCGGGGAGCTGTTTTTT	CASSRGAANTGELFF
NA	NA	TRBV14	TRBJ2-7	TGTGCCAGCAGCCCCCAGGACTACCCGCGGGCCTACGAGCAGTACTTC	CASSPQDYPRAYEQYF
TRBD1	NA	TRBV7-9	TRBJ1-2	TGTGCCAGCAGCTTATTCCGGGACAGGGTCTATGGCTACACCTTC	CASSLFRDRVYGYTF
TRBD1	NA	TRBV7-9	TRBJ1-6	TGTGCCAGCAGCTTAAGGGGGCTTGGGTCACCCCTCCACTTT	CASSLRGLGSPLHF
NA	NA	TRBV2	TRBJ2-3	TGTGCCAGCAGTAGGGGAGATACGCAGTATTTT	CASSRGDTQYF
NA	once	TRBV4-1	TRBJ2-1	TGCGCCACCTCAACCTACAGGGTAAACAATGAGCAGTTCTTC	CATSTYRVNNEQFF
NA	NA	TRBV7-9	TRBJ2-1	TGTGCCAGCAGCTTCCACGACAGATACAATGAGCAGTTCTTC	CASSFHDRYNEQFF
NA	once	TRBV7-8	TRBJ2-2	TGTGCCAGCAGCATCGACAGGTCGAACACCGGGGAGCTGTTTTTT	CASSIDRSNTGELFF
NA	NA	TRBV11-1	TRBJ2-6	TGTGCCAGCAGCCTTTCGTCTGGGGCCAACGTCCTGACTTTC	CASSLSSGANVLTF
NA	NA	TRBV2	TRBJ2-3	TGTGCCAGCCAATCCATGGGCGGCGACACAGATACGCAGTATTTT	CASQSMGGDTDTQYF
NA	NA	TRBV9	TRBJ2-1	TGTGCCAGCAGCGTAGGCAACAGGGCCAATGAGCAGTTCTTC	CASSVGNRANEQFF
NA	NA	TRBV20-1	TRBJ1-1	TGCAGTGTCGATCCGCCAGGAGGAGCTTTCTTT	CSVDPPGGAFF
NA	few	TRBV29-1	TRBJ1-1	TGCAGCGTTTGGGGGGGCACTGAAGCTTTCTTT	CSVWGGTEAFF
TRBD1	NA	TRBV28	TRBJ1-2	TGTGCCAGCAGTTTACTACCGGGACAGGGGGCCTTCTATGGCTACACCTTC	CASSLLPGQGAFYGYTF
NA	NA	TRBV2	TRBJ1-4	TGTGCCAGCAGTGACCTGAGCCGGGTGGAAAAACTGTTTTTT	CASSDLSRVEKLFF
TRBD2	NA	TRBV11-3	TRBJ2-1	TGTGCCAGCAGCTCGACTAGCGATGAGCAGTTCTTC	CASSSTSDEQFF
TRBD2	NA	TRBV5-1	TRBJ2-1	TGCGCCAGCAGCCTCGAGAGGGGACTAGCGGGATCCAATGAGCAGTTCTTC	CASSLERGLAGSNEQFF
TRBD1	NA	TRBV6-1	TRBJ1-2	TGTGCCAGCAGTGTACGGGGACAGGGGGCAGCTAACTATGGCTACACCTTC	CASSVRGQGAANYGYTF
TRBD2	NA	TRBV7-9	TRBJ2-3	TGTGCCAGCAGCCAAATATTTGGCGGGAGGGACACAGATACGCAGTATTTT	CASSQIFGGRDTDTQYF
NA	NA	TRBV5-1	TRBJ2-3	TGCGCCAGCAGCTGGGGGGGCGGGTCCGATACGCAGTATTTT	CASSWGGGSDTQYF
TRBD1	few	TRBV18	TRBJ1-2	TGTGCCAGCTCACCACCGGGACAGCCTTATGGCTACACCTTC	CASSPPGQPYGYTF
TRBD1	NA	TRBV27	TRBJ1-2	TGTGCCAGCAGTTCCTATTCGGACAGGCCCTATGGCTACACCTTC	CASSSYSDRPYGYTF
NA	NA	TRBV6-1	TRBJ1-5	TGTGCCAGCAGTGAATACATGAGGGATGATCAGCCCCAGCATTTT	CASSEYMRDDQPQHF
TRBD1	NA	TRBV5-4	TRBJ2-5	TGTGCCAGCAGCTTGGATGGACAGGGGGAGACCCAGTACTTC	CASSLDGQGETQYF
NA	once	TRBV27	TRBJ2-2	TGTGCCAGCAGTTTGGGGACGGTTAACACCGGGGAGCTGTTTTTT	CASSLGTVNTGELFF
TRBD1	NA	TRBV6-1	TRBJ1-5	TGTGCCACTACGACAGGGGGCTTCCCTCAGCCCCAGCATTTT	CATTTGGFPQPQHF
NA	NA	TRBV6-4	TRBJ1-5	TGTGCCAGCAGTGAATCGGGGCTGGGCAATCAGCCCCAGCATTTT	CASSESGLGNQPQHF
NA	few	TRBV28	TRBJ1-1	TGTGCCAGCAACATGAACACTGAAGCTTTCTTT	CASNMNTEAFF
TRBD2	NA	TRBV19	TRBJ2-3	TGTGCCAGTAGTGCCAGTGGTAGCGGGAGATTGGATACGCAGTATTTT	CASSASGSGRLDTQYF
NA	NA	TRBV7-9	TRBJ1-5	TGTGCCAGCAGCTTCCTGGGCGGCAATCAGCCCCAGCATTTT	CASSFLGGNQPQHF
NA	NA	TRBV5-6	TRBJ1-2	TGTGTCAGCAGCTTGGTGGGCAGGGGCTATGGCTACACCTTC	CVSSLVGRGYGYTF
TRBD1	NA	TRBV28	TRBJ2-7	TGTGCCAGCAGTCCGGTGGGGACAGGTCCCCACGAGCAGTACTTC	CASSPVGTGPHEQYF
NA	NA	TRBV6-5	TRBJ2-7	TGTGCCAGCAGTCGAATCGCAGGGTCCTACGAGCAGTACTTC	CASSRIAGSYEQYF
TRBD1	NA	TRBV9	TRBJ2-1	TGTGCCAGCAGCGCTACGGGACAGGGATGGGAGCAGTTCTTC	CASSATGQGWEQFF
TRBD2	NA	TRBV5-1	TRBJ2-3	TGCGCCAGCAGGCGAGCGGGAGGGCCGCATACGCAGTATTTT	CASRRAGGPHTQYF
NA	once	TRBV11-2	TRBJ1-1	TGTGCCAGCAGCAAGATAGTGCAGGGCGAAGGCCTTGGAGCTTTCTTT	CASSKIVQGEGLGAFF
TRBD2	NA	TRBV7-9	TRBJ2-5	TGTGCCAGCAGCTCCACTAGCGCCGTGTTGCCGTGGTCTAGAGAGACCCAGTACTTC	CASSSTSAVLPWSRETQYF
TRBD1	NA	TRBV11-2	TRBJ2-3	TGTGCCAGCAGCTCCAGGGGACAGGGCACAGATACGCAGTATTTT	CASSSRGQGTDTQYF
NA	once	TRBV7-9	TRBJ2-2	TGTGCCAGCAGCGCTCAAGGGCGGGGCACCGGGGAGCTGTTTTTT	CASSAQGRGTGELFF
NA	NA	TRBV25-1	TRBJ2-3	TGTGCCAGCAGTGAAAGTGGCACAGATACGCAGTATTTT	CASSESGTDTQYF
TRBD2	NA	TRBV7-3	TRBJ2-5	TGTGCCAGCAGCTTAGGGCTAGCGGGAGGGGTAGGGGAGACCCAGTACTTC	CASSLGLAGGVGETQYF
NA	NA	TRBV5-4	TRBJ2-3	TGTGCCAGCAGCCCGGACCAGCGGGCAAGCACAGATACGCAGTATTTT	CASSPDQRASTDTQYF
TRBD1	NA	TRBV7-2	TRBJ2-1	TGTGCCAGCAGCTCGGGACAGGGGCACTGGGGAGAGCAGTTCTTC	CASSSGQGHWGEQFF
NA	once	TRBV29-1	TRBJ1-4	TGCAGCGTCACTCGGGGCATAACAACTAATGAAAAACTGTTTTTT	CSVTRGITTNEKLFF
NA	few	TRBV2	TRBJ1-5	TGTGCCAGCAGGTCACAGGCGTACAATCAGCCCCAGCATTTT	CASRSQAYNQPQHF
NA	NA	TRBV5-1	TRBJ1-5	TGCGCCAGCGCACCACAGGGAATAGATCAGCCCCAGCATTTT	CASAPQGIDQPQHF